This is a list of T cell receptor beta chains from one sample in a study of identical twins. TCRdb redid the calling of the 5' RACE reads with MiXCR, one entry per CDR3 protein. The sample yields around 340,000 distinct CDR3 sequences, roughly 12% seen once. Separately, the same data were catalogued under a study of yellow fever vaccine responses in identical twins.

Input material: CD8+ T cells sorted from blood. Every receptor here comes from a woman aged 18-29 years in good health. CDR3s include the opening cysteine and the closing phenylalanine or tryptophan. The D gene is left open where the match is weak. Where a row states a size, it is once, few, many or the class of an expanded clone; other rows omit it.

CDR3aa: CASSESWGHGYGYTF
CDR3nt: TGTGCCAGCAGCGAGTCTTGGGGGCACGGGTATGGCTACACCTTC
abundance: few
v_gene: TRBV9
d_gene: .
j_gene: TRBJ1-2

CDR3aa: CASSLYRGRGSEAFF
CDR3nt: TGTGCCAGCAGTTTATACAGGGGTAGGGGGTCTGAAGCTTTCTTT
abundance: few
v_gene: TRBV28
d_gene: TRBD1
j_gene: TRBJ1-1

CDR3aa: CSARDRGSNYGYTF
CDR3nt: TGCAGTGCCCGGGACAGGGGATCGAACTATGGCTACACCTTC
abundance: .
v_gene: TRBV20-1
d_gene: TRBD1
j_gene: TRBJ1-2

CDR3aa: CASSRTVSNSPLHF
CDR3nt: TGCGCCAGCAGCCGGACAGTTTCTAATTCACCCCTCCACTTT
abundance: few
v_gene: TRBV4-1
d_gene: .
j_gene: TRBJ1-6

CDR3aa: CASSPRDRGGNTIYF
CDR3nt: TGTGCCAGCAGTCCACGGGACAGGGGTGGAAACACCATATATTTT
abundance: .
v_gene: TRBV27
d_gene: TRBD1
j_gene: TRBJ1-3

CDR3aa: CASSPAWRGNQETQYF
CDR3nt: TGTGCCAGCAGCCCCGCCTGGCGGGGAAACCAAGAGACCCAGTACTTC
abundance: few
v_gene: TRBV9
d_gene: .
j_gene: TRBJ2-5

CDR3aa: CASRTRQGSSYNEQFF
CDR3nt: TGTGCCAGCAGGACACGACAGGGGAGCTCCTACAATGAGCAGTTCTTC
abundance: .
v_gene: TRBV12-3/TRBV12-4
d_gene: TRBD1
j_gene: TRBJ2-1

CDR3aa: CASSPLRGSDEQYF
CDR3nt: TGTGCCAGCAGCCCCCTCCGCGGGAGCGACGAGCAGTACTTC
abundance: .
v_gene: TRBV11-2
d_gene: TRBD2
j_gene: TRBJ2-7

CDR3aa: CASSLDPGSNQPQHF
CDR3nt: TGTGCCAGCAGCTTGGACCCCGGGAGCAATCAGCCCCAGCATTTT
abundance: many
v_gene: TRBV5-5
d_gene: .
j_gene: TRBJ1-5

CDR3aa: CSVEVPRVSAGELFF
CDR3nt: TGCAGCGTTGAGGTCCCCAGGGTGTCGGCCGGGGAGCTGTTTTTT
abundance: many
v_gene: TRBV29-1
d_gene: .
j_gene: TRBJ2-2

CDR3aa: CASSPAGGARAEAFF
CDR3nt: TGTGCCAGCAGCCCGGCAGGGGGGGCGAGGGCTGAAGCTTTCTTT
abundance: .
v_gene: TRBV11-2
d_gene: TRBD1
j_gene: TRBJ1-1

CDR3aa: CASSQDPSSVETDTQYF
CDR3nt: TGCGCCAGCAGCCAAGACCCGTCTAGCGTTGAGACAGATACGCAGTATTTT
abundance: many
v_gene: TRBV4-1
d_gene: .
j_gene: TRBJ2-3

CDR3aa: CASSQEGTDLYNEQFF
CDR3nt: TGTGCCAGCAGCCAAGAGGGGACAGACCTCTACAATGAGCAGTTCTTC
abundance: many
v_gene: TRBV3-1
d_gene: TRBD1
j_gene: TRBJ2-1

CDR3aa: CASSAGGGQVDEQFF
CDR3nt: TGTGCCAGCAGCGCGGGGGGAGGACAAGTCGATGAGCAGTTCTTC
abundance: .
v_gene: TRBV9
d_gene: TRBD2
j_gene: TRBJ2-1

CDR3aa: CASSETMSSYNEQFF
CDR3nt: TGTGCCAGCAGCGAAACTATGAGCTCCTACAATGAGCAGTTCTTC
abundance: .
v_gene: TRBV11-2
d_gene: .
j_gene: TRBJ2-1

CDR3aa: CASSQDSFDRNNQPQHF
CDR3nt: TGCGCCAGCAGCCAAGATTCCTTCGACAGGAACAATCAGCCCCAGCATTTT
abundance: many
v_gene: TRBV4-1
d_gene: .
j_gene: TRBJ1-5

CDR3aa: CASSDLTGRNTEAFF
CDR3nt: TGTGCCAGCAGCGACCTGACAGGGCGGAACACTGAAGCTTTCTTT
abundance: .
v_gene: TRBV2
d_gene: TRBD1
j_gene: TRBJ1-1

CDR3aa: CASSIYEKLFF
CDR3nt: TGTGCCAGTAGTATATATGAAAAACTGTTTTTT
abundance: few
v_gene: TRBV19
d_gene: .
j_gene: TRBJ1-4

CDR3aa: CASNTGGRGYEQFF
CDR3nt: TGTGCCAGCAATACGGGGGGCCGGGGGTATGAGCAGTTCTTC
abundance: .
v_gene: TRBV9
d_gene: .
j_gene: TRBJ2-1

CDR3aa: CATSDLTSLGTHEQFF
CDR3nt: TGTGCCACCAGTGATTTAACTAGCTTAGGTACTCATGAGCAGTTCTTC
abundance: .
v_gene: TRBV24-1
d_gene: .
j_gene: TRBJ2-1

CDR3aa: CASSSRDRARGDYGYTF
CDR3nt: TGTGCCAGCAGTTCCCGGGACAGGGCCCGCGGGGACTATGGCTACACCTTC
abundance: .
v_gene: TRBV6-5
d_gene: TRBD1
j_gene: TRBJ1-2

CDR3aa: CSVKGSSLNTGELFF
CDR3nt: TGCAGCGTTAAGGGGTCGTCCTTAAACACCGGGGAGCTGTTTTTT
abundance: few
v_gene: TRBV29-1
d_gene: .
j_gene: TRBJ2-2

CDR3aa: CARSLTPPRLAAYNEQFF
CDR3nt: TGTGCCCGCAGTTTAACCCCTCCTAGACTAGCGGCTTACAATGAGCAGTTCTTC
abundance: .
v_gene: TRBV2
d_gene: TRBD2
j_gene: TRBJ2-1

CDR3aa: CASSLRFYRESLRSGELFF
CDR3nt: TGTGCCAGCAGTTTAAGATTCTACAGGGAGAGCCTCAGGAGCGGGGAGCTGTTTTTT
abundance: .
v_gene: TRBV27
d_gene: .
j_gene: TRBJ2-2

CDR3aa: CASSQTQANAATDTQYF
CDR3nt: TGTGCCAGCAGTCAGACTCAGGCAAACGCCGCAACAGATACGCAGTATTTT
abundance: few
v_gene: TRBV27
d_gene: .
j_gene: TRBJ2-3

CDR3aa: CASSLLGATDTQYF
CDR3nt: TGTGCCAGCAGCTTACTGGGGGCAACAGATACGCAGTATTTT
abundance: .
v_gene: TRBV7-7
d_gene: .
j_gene: TRBJ2-3

CDR3aa: CASSSGLLAGGPGNEQFF
CDR3nt: TGTGCCAGCAGCTCGGGCTTGCTAGCGGGAGGGCCCGGCAATGAGCAGTTCTTC
abundance: many
v_gene: TRBV5-6
d_gene: TRBD2
j_gene: TRBJ2-1

CDR3aa: CASTDSAWREQYF
CDR3nt: TGTGCCAGCACCGACAGCGCCTGGAGGGAGCAGTACTTC
abundance: .
v_gene: TRBV11-2
d_gene: .
j_gene: TRBJ2-7

CDR3aa: CASSPGTGGEKLFF
CDR3nt: TGTGCCAGCAGCCCCGGGACAGGGGGTGAAAAACTGTTTTTT
abundance: .
v_gene: TRBV7-9
d_gene: TRBD1
j_gene: TRBJ1-4